The T cell receptor beta chain described here comes from a study of cytomegalovirus exposure and HLA in healthy donors. This clone showed up just once. Researchers ran the PCR with 60 Vbeta and 13 Jbeta primers. Some clones are missing from TCRdb's copy, which holds only in-frame ones; the method was immunoSEQ multiplex PCR. The sample shows under 200,000 clones, roughly two thirds of them seen only once. CDR3 size: 13 residues. CDR1 and CDR2 (germline): MNHEY, SVGAGI. The ends were cut back, 2 bases at V and 3 bases at J, with 7 bases in the middle. This chain links TRBV6-5 with TRBJ1-2; a possible D gene is TRBD1 (5 bases). The receptor's source is a woman in her twenties or thirties in good health and CMV-seronegative. Material: PBMCs. The CDR3 DNA reads as TGTGCCAGCAGTTACGGGGGGGACTATGGCTACACCTTC. It encodes CASSYGGDYGYTF.